The clone carrying this T cell receptor beta chain showed up just a few times. Its antigen is unknown. These data are taken from a study of cytomegalovirus exposure and HLA in healthy donors. This CDR3 spans 15 amino acids. Germline CDR1 reads LNHDA; CDR2 reads SQIVND (reference sequence). Trimming removed 4 bases from V and 6 bases from J; junction bases left unmatched: 7. Study-level points and caveats: Many donors shared some public TCRs, even though most TCR sequences were rare.

PCR used 60 Vbeta primers and 13 Jbeta primers. Method: immunoSEQ multiplex PCR; TCRdb's copy keeps in-frame clones and lacks some. This sample yields under 200,000 clones, of which around three quarters are seen a single time; over 1.5% belongs to the top ten. What was sequenced was PBMCs. This clonotype was obtained from a woman between 25 and 40 years old in good health and CMV-seronegative. This chain joins TRBV19 and TRBJ1-5; TRBD1 matches at 9 bases. The CDR3 reads CASSTQGALGQPQHF. CDR3 DNA: TGTGCCAGTAGTACACAGGGGGCGCTGGGTCAGCCCCAGCATTTT. Full variable domain (remainder filled in from reference TRBV19 and TRBJ1-5): DGGITQSPKYLFRKEGQNVTLSCEQNLNHDAMYWYRQDPGQGLRLIYYSQIVNDFQKGDIAEGYSVSREKKESFPLTVTSAQKNPTAFYLCASSTQGALGQPQHFGDGTRLSIL.